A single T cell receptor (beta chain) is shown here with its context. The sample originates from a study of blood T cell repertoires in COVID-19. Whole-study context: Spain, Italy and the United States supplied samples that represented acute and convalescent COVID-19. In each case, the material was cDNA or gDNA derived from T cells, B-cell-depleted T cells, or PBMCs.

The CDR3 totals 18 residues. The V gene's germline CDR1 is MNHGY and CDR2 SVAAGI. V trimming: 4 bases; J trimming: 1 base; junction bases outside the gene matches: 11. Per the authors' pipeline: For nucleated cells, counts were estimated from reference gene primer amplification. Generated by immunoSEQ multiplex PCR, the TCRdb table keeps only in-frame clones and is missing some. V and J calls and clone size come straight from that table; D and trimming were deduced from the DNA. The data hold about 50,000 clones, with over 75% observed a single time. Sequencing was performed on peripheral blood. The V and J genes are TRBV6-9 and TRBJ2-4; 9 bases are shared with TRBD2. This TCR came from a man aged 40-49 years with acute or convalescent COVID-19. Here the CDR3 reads CASSSHGGRARAKNIQYF. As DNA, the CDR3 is TGTGCCAGCAGTTCCCATGGCGGGAGGGCCCGGGCCAAAAACATTCAGTACTTC.